The rows below give T cell receptor beta chains drawn from one sample of a study of blood T cell repertoires in COVID-19. This table comes from immunoSEQ multiplex PCR, and its TCRdb copy is limited to in-frame clones, with some not included. There are over 15,000 clones in the sample; approximately 80% occur only once, and 21% lies in the top ten. The sample taken for sequencing was peripheral blood. The receptors come from a man at least 80 years old with active COVID-19. Both conserved end residues are part of each CDR3. The D gene is left open where the match is weak. Clone sizes are given selectively: once, few, many, or a class where the clone is expanded.

v_call: TRBV5-5; clone_size: .; j_call: TRBJ2-5; d_call: TRBD1; cdr3_aa: CASSPGQGDQETQYF; cdr3_nt: TGTGCCAGCAGCCCAGGACAGGGCGACCAAGAGACCCAGTACTTC
v_call: TRBV24-1; clone_size: once; j_call: TRBJ1-1; d_call: .; cdr3_aa: CATRGRTTEAFF; cdr3_nt: TGTGCCACGCGGGGACGGACCACTGAAGCTTTCTTT
v_call: TRBV24-1; clone_size: .; j_call: TRBJ2-3; d_call: .; cdr3_aa: CATSDLLISDTQYF; cdr3_nt: TGTGCCACCAGTGATTTGCTTATCTCAGATACGCAGTATTTT
v_call: TRBV27; clone_size: .; j_call: TRBJ2-1; d_call: TRBD2; cdr3_aa: CASSLSLPGLAGVGNEQFF; cdr3_nt: TGTGCCAGCAGTTTATCGTTACCGGGACTAGCGGGAGTAGGCAATGAGCAGTTCTTC
v_call: TRBV19; clone_size: .; j_call: TRBJ2-3; d_call: TRBD2; cdr3_aa: CASSRPPSGAASTDTQYF; cdr3_nt: TGTGCCAGTAGTCGCCCCCCTAGCGGGGCCGCTAGCACAGATACGCAGTATTTT
v_call: TRBV19; clone_size: .; j_call: TRBJ1-5; d_call: TRBD1; cdr3_aa: CASSPPGGLPNQPQHF; cdr3_nt: TGTGCCAGTAGCCCGCCAGGGGGCCTCCCCAATCAGCCCCAGCATTTT
v_call: TRBV5-4; clone_size: once; j_call: TRBJ2-3; d_call: TRBD2; cdr3_aa: CASSGVSGTSGTDTQYF; cdr3_nt: TGTGCCAGCAGCGGGGTATCGGGGACTAGCGGCACAGATACGCAGTATTTT
v_call: TRBV4-2; clone_size: .; j_call: TRBJ2-7; d_call: .; cdr3_aa: CASSQEEGAYEQYF; cdr3_nt: TGTGCCAGCAGCCAAGAGGAAGGAGCCTACGAGCAGTACTTC
v_call: TRBV3-1/TRBV3-2; clone_size: once; j_call: TRBJ2-5; d_call: TRBD2; cdr3_aa: CASSHRGLAETQYF; cdr3_nt: TGTGCCAGCAGCCATCGCGGACTAGCGGAGACCCAGTACTTC
v_call: TRBV4-3; clone_size: .; j_call: TRBJ2-2; d_call: TRBD1; cdr3_aa: CASSLDRGLDTGELFF; cdr3_nt: TGCGCCAGCAGCCTAGACAGGGGGTTGGACACCGGGGAGCTGTTTTTT
v_call: TRBV7-9; clone_size: .; j_call: TRBJ2-1; d_call: TRBD1; cdr3_aa: CASSPGQVSNEQFF; cdr3_nt: TGTGCCAGCAGCCCGGGACAGGTTTCCAATGAGCAGTTCTTC
v_call: TRBV18; clone_size: .; j_call: TRBJ2-1; d_call: .; cdr3_aa: CASSPSGKYNEQFF; cdr3_nt: TGTGCCAGCTCACCGTCGGGGAAATACAATGAGCAGTTCTTC
v_call: TRBV10-3; clone_size: .; j_call: TRBJ1-4; d_call: TRBD1; cdr3_aa: CAISRGTGGNEKLFF; cdr3_nt: TGTGCCATCAGTCGGGGGACAGGGGGGAATGAAAAACTGTTTTTT
v_call: TRBV9; clone_size: .; j_call: TRBJ2-1; d_call: TRBD1; cdr3_aa: CASSEDRVGLNEQFF; cdr3_nt: TGTGCCAGCAGCGAGGACAGGGTAGGTTTGAATGAGCAGTTCTTC
v_call: TRBV5-1; clone_size: .; j_call: TRBJ2-7; d_call: TRBD1; cdr3_aa: CASSSPGQGSEQYF; cdr3_nt: TGCGCCAGCAGCTCACCGGGACAGGGTTCCGAGCAGTACTTC
v_call: TRBV4-2; clone_size: few; j_call: TRBJ1-1; d_call: .; cdr3_aa: CASSPITGNTEAFF; cdr3_nt: TGTGCCAGCAGCCCGATAACAGGGAACACTGAAGCTTTCTTT
v_call: TRBV3-1/TRBV3-2; clone_size: .; j_call: TRBJ2-1; d_call: .; cdr3_aa: CASSQVLLGGNEQFF; cdr3_nt: TGTGCCAGCAGCCAGGTTCTTCTAGGGGGTAATGAGCAGTTCTTC
v_call: TRBV7-8; clone_size: .; j_call: TRBJ2-1; d_call: TRBD2; cdr3_aa: CASSLAHSSGGYNEQFF; cdr3_nt: TGTGCCAGCAGCTTAGCGCATTCTAGCGGAGGCTACAATGAGCAGTTCTTC
v_call: TRBV27; clone_size: .; j_call: TRBJ2-7; d_call: TRBD1; cdr3_aa: CASSVQGAREQYF; cdr3_nt: TGTGCCAGCAGCGTACAGGGGGCGAGGGAGCAGTACTTC
v_call: TRBV20-1; clone_size: .; j_call: TRBJ1-1; d_call: .; cdr3_aa: CSASRAGMNTEAFF; cdr3_nt: TGCAGTGCTAGTAGGGCAGGGATGAACACTGAAGCTTTCTTT
v_call: TRBV7-8; clone_size: .; j_call: TRBJ2-1; d_call: TRBD2; cdr3_aa: CASGPTSAPRARRIF; cdr3_nt: TGTGCCAGCGGGCCGACTAGCGCCCCGCGGGCGAGGCGTATCTTC
v_call: TRBV7-2; clone_size: .; j_call: TRBJ1-1; d_call: .; cdr3_aa: CASSPNRVEGTEAFF; cdr3_nt: TGTGCCAGCAGCCCCAACAGGGTTGAGGGCACTGAAGCTTTCTTT
v_call: TRBV24-1; clone_size: .; j_call: TRBJ2-1; d_call: .; cdr3_aa: CATSLNGFGYNEQFF; cdr3_nt: TGTGCCACCAGTTTGAACGGGTTCGGCTACAATGAGCAGTTCTTC
v_call: TRBV7-2; clone_size: .; j_call: TRBJ2-5; d_call: .; cdr3_aa: CASSPGSGDTGTQYF; cdr3_nt: TGTGCCAGCAGCCCAGGGTCAGGAGACACCGGGACCCAGTACTTC
v_call: TRBV4-3; clone_size: .; j_call: TRBJ2-7; d_call: .; cdr3_aa: CASSQEPSYEQYF; cdr3_nt: TGCGCCAGCAGCCAAGAGCCTAGCTACGAGCAGTACTTC
v_call: TRBV19; clone_size: .; j_call: TRBJ1-1; d_call: TRBD1; cdr3_aa: CASRPGGINEAFF; cdr3_nt: TGTGCCAGTAGGCCAGGGGGCATAAACGAAGCTTTCTTT
v_call: TRBV5-1; clone_size: .; j_call: TRBJ1-1; d_call: .; cdr3_aa: CASSLGQRNTEAFF; cdr3_nt: TGCGCCAGCAGCTTGGGACAGAGGAACACTGAAGCTTTCTTT
v_call: TRBV5-1; clone_size: .; j_call: TRBJ2-2; d_call: TRBD1; cdr3_aa: CASRTGFTGELFF; cdr3_nt: TGCGCCAGTAGGACAGGGTTCACCGGGGAGCTGTTTTTT
v_call: TRBV19; clone_size: once; j_call: TRBJ2-3; d_call: .; cdr3_aa: CATKPGTAVADTQYF; cdr3_nt: TGTGCCACCAAACCCGGGACTGCCGTGGCAGATACGCAGTATTTT
v_call: TRBV5-8; clone_size: .; j_call: TRBJ2-1; d_call: TRBD1; cdr3_aa: CASSRDRAGIYDEQFF; cdr3_nt: TGTGCCAGCAGCAGGGACAGGGCGGGGATCTACGATGAGCAGTTCTTC
v_call: TRBV7-2; clone_size: .; j_call: TRBJ2-3; d_call: TRBD2; cdr3_aa: CASSLVPGTSGSPDTQYF; cdr3_nt: TGTGCCAGCAGCTTAGTGCCGGGGACTAGCGGGAGCCCAGATACGCAGTATTTT
v_call: TRBV14; clone_size: .; j_call: TRBJ2-2; d_call: .; cdr3_aa: CASSQVSGWTGELFF; cdr3_nt: TGTGCCAGCAGCCAAGTGTCAGGGTGGACCGGGGAGCTGTTTTTT
v_call: TRBV28; clone_size: few; j_call: TRBJ2-7; d_call: TRBD1; cdr3_aa: CASTDRGRREQYF; cdr3_nt: TGTGCCAGCACGGACAGGGGGCGCCGAGAGCAGTACTTC
v_call: TRBV3-1/TRBV3-2; clone_size: .; j_call: TRBJ1-2; d_call: .; cdr3_aa: CASSQDGYGYTF; cdr3_nt: TGTGCCAGCAGCCAAGACGGCTATGGCTACACCTTC
v_call: TRBV21-1; clone_size: .; j_call: TRBJ1-4; d_call: .; cdr3_aa: CASSKDRGREKLFF; cdr3_nt: TGTGCCAGCAGCAAAGACAGGGGGCGTGAAAAACTGTTTTTT
v_call: TRBV3-1/TRBV3-2; clone_size: .; j_call: TRBJ2-1; d_call: TRBD2; cdr3_aa: CASTQDPSGTYNEQFF; cdr3_nt: TGTGCCAGCACCCAAGACCCTAGCGGGACCTACAATGAGCAGTTCTTC
v_call: TRBV5-6; clone_size: .; j_call: TRBJ2-7; d_call: .; cdr3_aa: CASSLGARPLDEQYF; cdr3_nt: TGTGCCAGCAGCTTGGGGGCCAGACCCCTTGACGAGCAGTACTTC
v_call: TRBV19; clone_size: .; j_call: TRBJ2-5; d_call: TRBD1; cdr3_aa: CASTGQGKETQYF; cdr3_nt: TGTGCCAGTACAGGACAGGGCAAGGAGACCCAGTACTTC
v_call: TRBV9; clone_size: .; j_call: TRBJ2-7; d_call: TRBD1; cdr3_aa: CASSVGEGAFWNQSYEQYF; cdr3_nt: TGTGCCAGCAGCGTAGGTGAGGGGGCGTTTTGGAATCAAAGCTACGAGCAGTACTTC
v_call: TRBV5-4; clone_size: .; j_call: TRBJ1-2; d_call: .; cdr3_aa: CASSLGQGGSGYTF; cdr3_nt: TGTGCCAGCAGCTTGGGTCAGGGCGGGAGTGGCTACACCTTC
v_call: TRBV7-9; clone_size: .; j_call: TRBJ1-3; d_call: TRBD1; cdr3_aa: CASSPGQGGKNTIYF; cdr3_nt: TGTGCCAGCAGCCCAGGACAGGGTGGAAAGAACACCATATATTTT
v_call: TRBV29-1; clone_size: .; j_call: TRBJ2-1; d_call: TRBD2; cdr3_aa: CSVEGQTSGSSYNEQFF; cdr3_nt: TGCAGCGTTGAAGGGCAGACTAGCGGGAGCTCCTACAATGAGCAGTTCTTC
v_call: TRBV7-9; clone_size: .; j_call: TRBJ1-2; d_call: .; cdr3_aa: CASSLESRAGYTF; cdr3_nt: TGTGCCAGCAGCTTAGAATCGAGGGCTGGCTACACCTTC
v_call: TRBV5-1; clone_size: few; j_call: TRBJ2-3; d_call: TRBD2; cdr3_aa: CASSWETSGQTDTQYF; cdr3_nt: TGCGCCAGCAGCTGGGAAACTAGCGGGCAGACAGATACGCAGTATTTT
v_call: TRBV24-1; clone_size: .; j_call: TRBJ2-1; d_call: .; cdr3_aa: CATSDLGLNNEQFF; cdr3_nt: TGTGCCACCAGTGATCTCGGACTAAACAATGAGCAGTTCTTC
v_call: TRBV5-1; clone_size: .; j_call: TRBJ2-7; d_call: TRBD2; cdr3_aa: CASSSLAGTYEQYF; cdr3_nt: TGCGCCAGCAGCTCCCTAGCGGGGACCTACGAGCAGTACTTC
v_call: TRBV19; clone_size: .; j_call: TRBJ1-1; d_call: TRBD1; cdr3_aa: CASSFGTGHRGTEAFF; cdr3_nt: TGTGCCAGTAGTTTTGGGACAGGGCACCGGGGAACTGAAGCTTTCTTT
v_call: TRBV5-4; clone_size: few; j_call: TRBJ2-7; d_call: .; cdr3_aa: CASSSAVTGDYEQYF; cdr3_nt: TGTGCCAGCAGCTCTGCGGTAACCGGGGACTACGAGCAGTACTTC
v_call: TRBV30; clone_size: .; j_call: TRBJ2-5; d_call: TRBD2; cdr3_aa: CAWLFPGLARQETQYF; cdr3_nt: TGTGCCTGGCTTTTTCCGGGACTAGCGCGTCAAGAGACCCAGTACTTC
v_call: TRBV5-1; clone_size: .; j_call: TRBJ2-1; d_call: TRBD2; cdr3_aa: CASSATSGTLYNEQFF; cdr3_nt: TGCGCCAGCAGCGCCACTAGCGGGACCCTCTACAATGAGCAGTTCTTC
v_call: TRBV4-2; clone_size: .; j_call: TRBJ2-7; d_call: TRBD2; cdr3_aa: CASSQEVAGQYEQYF; cdr3_nt: TGTGCCAGCAGCCAAGAGGTAGCGGGACAATACGAGCAGTACTTC
v_call: TRBV11-3; clone_size: .; j_call: TRBJ2-1; d_call: .; cdr3_aa: CASSFDRFNEQFF; cdr3_nt: TGTGCCAGCAGTTTCGACAGGTTCAATGAGCAGTTCTTC
v_call: TRBV28; clone_size: .; j_call: TRBJ1-2; d_call: .; cdr3_aa: CASSFTGNYGYTF; cdr3_nt: TGTGCCAGCAGTTTTACCGGGAACTATGGCTACACCTTC
v_call: TRBV29-1; clone_size: .; j_call: TRBJ1-5; d_call: TRBD1; cdr3_aa: CSVATGGVQPQHF; cdr3_nt: TGCAGCGTGGCGACAGGGGGCGTTCAGCCCCAGCATTTT
v_call: TRBV18; clone_size: .; j_call: TRBJ1-6; d_call: .; cdr3_aa: CASSPDPRGRSPLHF; cdr3_nt: TGTGCCAGCTCACCGGATCCCAGGGGAAGGTCACCCCTCCACTTT